This is a list of T cell receptor beta chains from one sample in a study of OX40 agonist ivuxolimab in advanced cancers. The protocol was immunoSEQ multiplex PCR, while the TCRdb copy is restricted to in-frame clones and leaves out a portion. The sample lists around 22,000 clones, roughly nine tenths occurring once. The sample in question was CD4+ or CD8+ T cells sorted from blood, obtained in a trial of the OX40 agonist ivuxolimab. Receptor source: an adult with an advanced solid tumor such as melanoma, head and neck, liver or kidney cancer. CDR3s include the opening cysteine and the closing phenylalanine or tryptophan. Fields, in order: D gene, V gene, J gene, clone size, CDR3 DNA, CDR3 protein. A D gene is named only where the DNA matches it firmly. Clone size is given for some rows only: seen once, a few or many times, or a class if the clone is expanded.

D: TRBD2; V: TRBV11-3; J: TRBJ2-7; size: once; DNA: TGTGCCAGCAGCTACTATAGCGGGAGTTACGAGCAGTACTTC; CDR3: CASSYYSGSYEQYF
D: TRBD1; V: TRBV9; J: TRBJ1-1; size: once; DNA: TGTGCCAGCAGCCCTCCGGGACAGGGCATGAACACTGAAGCTTTCTTT; CDR3: CASSPPGQGMNTEAFF
D: .; V: TRBV7-9; J: TRBJ2-3; size: .; DNA: TGTGCCAGCAGCCCGGAGGACGAAGATACGCAGTATTTT; CDR3: CASSPEDEDTQYF
D: .; V: TRBV7-8; J: TRBJ2-1; size: .; DNA: TGTGCCAGCAGCCCCCTATGGGGGAGGTACTCCTACAATGAGCAGTTCTTC; CDR3: CASSPLWGRYSYNEQFF
D: TRBD1; V: TRBV7-6; J: TRBJ1-1; size: once; DNA: TGTGCCAGCAGCTTTAGGGACAGGGGGAACGAAGCTTTCTTT; CDR3: CASSFRDRGNEAFF
D: .; V: TRBV10-2; J: TRBJ2-1; size: .; DNA: TGCGCCAGCAACGGACTTTTCTCCTACAATGAGCAGTTCTTC; CDR3: CASNGLFSYNEQFF
D: .; V: TRBV5-4; J: TRBJ2-7; size: .; DNA: TGTGCCAGCAGCCAAGCAATCGGACAGAGATACGAGCAGTACTTC; CDR3: CASSQAIGQRYEQYF
D: .; V: TRBV7-2; J: TRBJ2-3; size: .; DNA: TGTGCCAGCAGCCTTTCGAGGTGGGCGGGTACAGATACGCAGTATTTT; CDR3: CASSLSRWAGTDTQYF
D: .; V: TRBV4-3; J: TRBJ1-5; size: .; DNA: TGCGCCAGCAGCCCGTTCCCGGGGTTGGGTCAGCCCCAGCATTTT; CDR3: CASSPFPGLGQPQHF
D: TRBD2; V: TRBV28; J: TRBJ2-3; size: .; DNA: TGTGCCAGCAGTTTTATATCTAGCGGCTCAACAGATACGCAGTATTTT; CDR3: CASSFISSGSTDTQYF
D: .; V: TRBV19; J: TRBJ2-1; size: .; DNA: TGTGCCAGTAGTATCTCCATCAATGAGCAGTTCTTC; CDR3: CASSISINEQFF
D: .; V: TRBV4-2; J: TRBJ2-1; size: .; DNA: TGTGCCAGCAGCCAACAGAAAGGGCCCAATGAGCAGTTCTTC; CDR3: CASSQQKGPNEQFF
D: .; V: TRBV5-5; J: TRBJ2-7; size: .; DNA: TGTGCCAGCAGCACCCACGGGGGGCGCTACGAGCAGTACTTC; CDR3: CASSTHGGRYEQYF
D: .; V: TRBV27; J: TRBJ2-7; size: .; DNA: TGTGCCAGCAGTCCCCTGACAGTCTACGAGCAGTACTTC; CDR3: CASSPLTVYEQYF
D: .; V: TRBV28; J: TRBJ2-7; size: .; DNA: TGTGCCAGCAGTTTGGTGGCGGGCCCCTCCTACGAGCAGTACTTC; CDR3: CASSLVAGPSYEQYF
D: .; V: TRBV5-1; J: TRBJ2-7; size: .; DNA: TGCGCCAGCAGCTTGGCCGGAGCGCCTACCTACGAGCAGTACTTC; CDR3: CASSLAGAPTYEQYF
D: .; V: TRBV27; J: TRBJ1-1; size: .; DNA: TGTGCCAGCAGGACAGGCTTAATGAACACTGAAGCTTTCTTT; CDR3: CASRTGLMNTEAFF
D: .; V: TRBV18; J: TRBJ2-7; size: .; DNA: TGTGCCAGCTCACCAGTCCCCGGGGCGGCGAGCCCCTACGAGCAGTACTTC; CDR3: CASSPVPGAASPYEQYF
D: .; V: TRBV7-6; J: TRBJ2-1; size: .; DNA: TGTGCCAGCAGCCCCGTGATCCTGAGCTCCTACAATGAGCAGTTCTTC; CDR3: CASSPVILSSYNEQFF